These T cell receptor beta chains were read from a single sample in a study of blood T cell repertoires in COVID-19. The data were produced by immunoSEQ multiplex PCR, yet TCRdb's version contains in-frame clones alone and is incomplete. The sample lists under 150,000 clones, about 87% occurring once. Specimen: PBMCs or T cells enriched from blood (not recorded which). These receptors came from a man over 45 in a cohort exposed to, infected with or recovered from COVID-19 (not recorded which). The CDR3 runs from the conserved cysteine through the conserved F or W.

TRBV6-1,14,CASSDRALGGEAFF
TRBV7-9,15,CASSDGMGGHQPQHF
TRBV28,16,CASSPGDRGNTGELFF
TRBV7-9,19,CASSPRTGGTGSSGNTIYF
TRBV27,16,CASSFRGARSYNEQFF
TRBV7-9,16,CASSLDHRGLSDGYTF
TRBV9,13,CASGSDTKYEQYF
TRBV7-9,14,CASSLGTGAYGYTF
TRBV11-2,15,CASSFRGGIQETQYF
TRBV18,17,CASSRRTDSSYNSPLHF
TRBV4-2,15,CASSETSGISYEQYF
TRBV30,13,CAWSVQGSYGYTF
TRBV9,16,CASSPGDSSYNSPLHF
TRBV5-1,13,CASSKQASGELFF
TRBV12-3/TRBV12-4,13,CASSLNRGYEQFF
TRBV28,14,CASRGGYSNQPQHF
TRBV10-2,14,CASSPRTGQETQYF
TRBV5-1,13,CASSFTGGETQYF
TRBV7-9,14,CASRLAGLTDTQYF
TRBV18,18,CASSPPGRLAGGNDEQFF
TRBV9,15,CASSVDQGGIETQYF
TRBV9,13,CASSKWGAYEQYF
TRBV27,18,CASSLSQVREAPTDTQYF
TRBV9,16,CASSEYYGTSGETQYF
TRBV9,13,CASSPPSNYGYTF
TRBV5-4,17,CASSLGLAGAGSYEQYF
TRBV28,13,CASSLEGNTEAFF
TRBV29-1,13,CSVRTGGGNTIYF
TRBV19,14,CASSILDQDNEQFF
TRBV18,13,CASSPNSNQPQHF
TRBV10-3,15,CAISEPSRGPYEQFF
TRBV5-1,14,CASSLGVSGNTIYF
TRBV20-1,11,CSAHSTDTQYF
TRBV6-5,15,CASSYPSGQGILTFF
TRBV5-4,19,CASSLDKMTSGRNHNEQFF
TRBV4-1,18,CASSQSPLYGHSGNTIYF
TRBV23-1,15,CASSQSQGQGTEAFF
TRBV7-9,15,CASSFATSGPYEQYF
TRBV24-1,15,CATSPTSGSRETQYF
TRBV28,13,CASSLTGVSIQYF
TRBV29-1,12,CSVEGGYNEQFF
TRBV5-6,16,CASSTDMATSNSPLHF